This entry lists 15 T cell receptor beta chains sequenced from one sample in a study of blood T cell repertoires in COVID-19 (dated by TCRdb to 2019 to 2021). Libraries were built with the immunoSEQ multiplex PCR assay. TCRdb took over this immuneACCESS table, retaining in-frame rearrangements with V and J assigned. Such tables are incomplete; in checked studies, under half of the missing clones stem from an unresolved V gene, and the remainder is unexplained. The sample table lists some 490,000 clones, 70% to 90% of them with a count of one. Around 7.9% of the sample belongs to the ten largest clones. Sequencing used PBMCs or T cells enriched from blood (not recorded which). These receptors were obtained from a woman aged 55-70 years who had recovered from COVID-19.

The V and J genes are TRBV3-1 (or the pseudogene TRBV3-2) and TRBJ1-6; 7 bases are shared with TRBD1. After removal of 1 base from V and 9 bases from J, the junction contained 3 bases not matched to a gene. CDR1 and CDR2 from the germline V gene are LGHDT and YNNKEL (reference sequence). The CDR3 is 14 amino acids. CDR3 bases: TGTGCCAGCAGCCAAGGGGGACAGAGTTCACCCCTCCACTTT. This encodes CASSQGGQSSPLHF.

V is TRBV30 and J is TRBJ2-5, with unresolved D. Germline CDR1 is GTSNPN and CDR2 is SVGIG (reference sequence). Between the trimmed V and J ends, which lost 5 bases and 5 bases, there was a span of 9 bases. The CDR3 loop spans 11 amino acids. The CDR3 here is CAWGQTETQYF. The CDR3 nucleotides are TGTGCCTGGGGGCAGACCGAGACCCAGTACTTC.

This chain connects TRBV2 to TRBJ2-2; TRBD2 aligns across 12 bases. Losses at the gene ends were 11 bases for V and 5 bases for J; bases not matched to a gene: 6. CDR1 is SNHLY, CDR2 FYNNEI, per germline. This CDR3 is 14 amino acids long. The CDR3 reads CASSGGAETGELFF. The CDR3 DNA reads TGTGCCTCTAGCGGGGGGGCGGAGACCGGGGAGCTGTTTTTT.

The CDR3 spells CASSLGGTVNQPQHF. DNA for the CDR3: TGTGCCAGCAGCTTGGGGGGGACAGTTAATCAGCCCCAGCATTTT. The chain combines TRBV5-5 with TRBJ1-5; 7 bases map to TRBD1. Losses at the gene ends were 0 bases for V and 4 bases for J; bases not matched to a gene: 4. The germline V gene has CDR1 SGHKS and CDR2 YYEKEE (reference sequence). This CDR3 spans 15 amino acids. The variable domain in full, with the rest retrieved from reference TRBV5-5 and TRBJ1-5, is DAGVTQSPTHLIKTRGQQVTLRCSPISGHKSVSWYQQVLGQGPQFIFQYYEKEERGRGNFPDRFSARQFPNYSSELNVNALLLGDSALYLCASSLGGTVNQPQHFGDGTRLSIL.

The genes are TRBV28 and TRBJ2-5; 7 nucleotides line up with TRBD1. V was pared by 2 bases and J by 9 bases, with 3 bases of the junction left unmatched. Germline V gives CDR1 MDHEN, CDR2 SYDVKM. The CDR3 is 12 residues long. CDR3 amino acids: CASSLRTGPQYF. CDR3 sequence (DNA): TGTGCCAGCAGTTTAAGGACAGGACCCCAGTACTTC.

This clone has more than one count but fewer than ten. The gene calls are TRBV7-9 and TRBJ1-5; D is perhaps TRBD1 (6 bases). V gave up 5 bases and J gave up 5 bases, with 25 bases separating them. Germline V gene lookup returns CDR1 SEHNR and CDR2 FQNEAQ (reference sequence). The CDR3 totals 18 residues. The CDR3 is CASSTLYGPGGIDQPQHF. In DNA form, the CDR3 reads TGTGCCAGCAGCACCCTATACGGACCGGGGGGCATCGATCAGCCCCAGCATTTT.

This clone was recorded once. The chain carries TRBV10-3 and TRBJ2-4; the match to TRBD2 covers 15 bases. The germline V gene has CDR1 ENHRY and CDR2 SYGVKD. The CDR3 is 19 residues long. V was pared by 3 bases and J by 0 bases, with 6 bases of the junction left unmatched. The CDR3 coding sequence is TGTGCCATCAGTGAACCGGGACTAGCGGGGGGCATAGCCAAAAACATTCAGTACTTC. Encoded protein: CAISEPGLAGGIAKNIQYF.

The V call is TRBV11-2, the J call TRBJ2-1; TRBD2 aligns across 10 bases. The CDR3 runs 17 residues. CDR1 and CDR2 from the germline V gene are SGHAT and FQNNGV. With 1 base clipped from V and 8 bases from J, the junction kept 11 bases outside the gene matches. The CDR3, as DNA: TGTGCCAGCAGCTTAGTTACCAGCGGGGGGGCCAGGGATGAGCAGTTCTTC. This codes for CASSLVTSGGARDEQFF.

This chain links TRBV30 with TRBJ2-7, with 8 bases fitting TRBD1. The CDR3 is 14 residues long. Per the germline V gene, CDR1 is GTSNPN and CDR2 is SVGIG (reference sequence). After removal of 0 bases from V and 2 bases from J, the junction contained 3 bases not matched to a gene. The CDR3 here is CAWSVQGGAYEQYF. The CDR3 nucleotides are TGTGCCTGGAGTGTACAGGGGGGAGCCTACGAGCAGTACTTC.

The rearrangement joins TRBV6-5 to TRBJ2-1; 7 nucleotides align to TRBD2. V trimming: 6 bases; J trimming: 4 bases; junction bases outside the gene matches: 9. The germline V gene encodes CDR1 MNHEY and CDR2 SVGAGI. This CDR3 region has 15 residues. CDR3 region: CASSRRGRDYNEQFF. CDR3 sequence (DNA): TGTGCCAGCAGCCGCCGGGGGAGGGATTACAATGAGCAGTTCTTC.

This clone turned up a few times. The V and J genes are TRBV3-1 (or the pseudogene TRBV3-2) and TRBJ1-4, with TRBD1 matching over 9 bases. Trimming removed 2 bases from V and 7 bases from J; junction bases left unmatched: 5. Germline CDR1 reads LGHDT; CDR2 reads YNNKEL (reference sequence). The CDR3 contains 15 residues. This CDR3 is CASSQLQGAGEKLFF. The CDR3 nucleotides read TGTGCCAGCAGCCAACTACAGGGGGCGGGTGAAAAACTGTTTTTT.

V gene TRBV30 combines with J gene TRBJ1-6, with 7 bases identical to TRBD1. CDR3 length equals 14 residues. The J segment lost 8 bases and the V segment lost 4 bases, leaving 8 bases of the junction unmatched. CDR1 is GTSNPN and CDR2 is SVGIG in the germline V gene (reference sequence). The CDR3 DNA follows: TGTGCCTGGATGGGGTGGACAGGCGATTCACCCCTCCACTTT. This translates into CAWMGWTGDSPLHF.

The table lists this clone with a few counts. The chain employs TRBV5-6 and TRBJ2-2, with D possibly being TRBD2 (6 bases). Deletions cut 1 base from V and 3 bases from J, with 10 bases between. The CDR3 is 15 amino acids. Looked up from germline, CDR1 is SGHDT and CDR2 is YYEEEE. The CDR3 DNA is TGTGCCAGCAGCTTGATAGGGGAGGACACCGGGGAGCTGTTTTTT. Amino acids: CASSLIGEDTGELFF.

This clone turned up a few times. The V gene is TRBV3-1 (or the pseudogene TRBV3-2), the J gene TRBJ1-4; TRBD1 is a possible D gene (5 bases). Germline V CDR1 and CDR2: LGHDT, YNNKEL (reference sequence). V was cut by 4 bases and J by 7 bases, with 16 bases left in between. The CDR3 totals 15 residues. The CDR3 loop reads CASSLLQGVGEKLFF. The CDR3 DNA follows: TGTGCCAGCAGCCTCCTCCAGGGTGTTGGTGAAAAACTGTTTTTT.

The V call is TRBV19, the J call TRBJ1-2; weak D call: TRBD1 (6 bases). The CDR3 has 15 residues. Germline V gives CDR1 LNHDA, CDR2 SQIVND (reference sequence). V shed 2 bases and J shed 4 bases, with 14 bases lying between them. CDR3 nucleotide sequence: TGTGCCAGTAGTATAACAGGGAGTACTCTCTATGGCTACACCTTC. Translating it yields CASSITGSTLYGYTF.